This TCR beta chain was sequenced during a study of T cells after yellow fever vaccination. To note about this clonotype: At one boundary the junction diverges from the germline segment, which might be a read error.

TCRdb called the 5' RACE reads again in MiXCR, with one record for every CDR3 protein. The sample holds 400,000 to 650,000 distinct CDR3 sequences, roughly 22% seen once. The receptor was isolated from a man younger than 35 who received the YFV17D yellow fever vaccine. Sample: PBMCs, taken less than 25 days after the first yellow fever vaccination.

CDR3 amino acids: CASSLAGEIQYF. For the CDR3, the DNA is TGCGCCAGCAGCTTGGCCGGGGAGATCCAGTACTTC. This chain links TRBV5-1 with TRBJ2-5, with a weak D call TRBD2 (5 bases). From germline, CDR1 is SGHRS and CDR2 YFSETQ. The CDR3 loop spans 12 amino acids.